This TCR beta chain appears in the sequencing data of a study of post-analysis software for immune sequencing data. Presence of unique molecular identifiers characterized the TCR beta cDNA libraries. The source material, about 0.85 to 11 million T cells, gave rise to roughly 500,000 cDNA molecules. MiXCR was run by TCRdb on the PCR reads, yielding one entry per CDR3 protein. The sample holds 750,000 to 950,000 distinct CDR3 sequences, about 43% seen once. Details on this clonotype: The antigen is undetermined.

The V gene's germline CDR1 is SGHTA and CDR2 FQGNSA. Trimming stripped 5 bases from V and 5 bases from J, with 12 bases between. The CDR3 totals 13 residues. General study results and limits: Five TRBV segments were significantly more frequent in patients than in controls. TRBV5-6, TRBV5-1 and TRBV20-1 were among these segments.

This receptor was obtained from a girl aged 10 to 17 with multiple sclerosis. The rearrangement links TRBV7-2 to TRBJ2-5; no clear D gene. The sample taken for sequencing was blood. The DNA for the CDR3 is TGTGCCAGCAGCCCTACCCCGGTGGAGACCCAGTACTTC. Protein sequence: CASSPTPVETQYF. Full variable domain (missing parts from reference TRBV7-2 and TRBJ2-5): GAGVSQSPSNKVTEKGKDVELRCDPISGHTALYWYRQSLGQGLEFLIYFQGNSAPDKSGLPSDRFSAERTGGSVSTLTIQRTQQEDSAVYLCASSPTPVETQYFGPGTRLLVL.